These 10 T cell receptor beta chains originate from one sample sequenced in a study of CD8 T cells in ankylosing spondylitis. TCRdb re-analysed the 5' RACE reads in MiXCR, keeping a single row per CDR3 protein. This table has over 130,000 distinct CDR3 sequences, around two fifths appearing once. Material for sequencing was synovial fluid, either unsorted or a sorted T cell fraction (not recorded which). The source of these receptors is a male donor with ankylosing spondylitis.

This clonotype was counted a few times. The rearrangement uses TRBV4-1 and TRBJ1-2; 9 nucleotides align to TRBD1. J lost 3 bases, V lost 1 base, and 9 bases had no gene match. Germline V gene data show CDR1 as MGHRA and CDR2 as YSYEKL. CDR3 length equals 17 residues. This chain's CDR3 is CASSQGPTDRGHYGYTF. The CDR3 coding sequence is TGCGCCAGCAGCCAAGGTCCGACGGACAGGGGTCACTATGGCTACACCTTC.

CDR3 region: CASSLSTSGSPRWGNIQYF. Written as DNA, the CDR3 is TGTGCCAGCAGTTTATCGACTAGCGGGAGCCCGAGGTGGGGAAACATTCAGTACTTC. The J gene is TRBJ2-4, the V gene TRBV28; 12 bases match TRBD2. The CDR3 covers 19 residues. After removal of 1 base from V and 6 bases from J, the junction contained 13 bases not matched to a gene. CDR1 is MDHEN, CDR2 SYDVKM, per germline.

The rearrangement joins TRBV7-9 to TRBJ1-1, with a tentative D call TRBD1 (5 bases). This CDR3 has 12 amino acids. Germline V gene sequence: CDR1 SEHNR, CDR2 FQNEAQ (reference sequence). The V end was cut by 6 bases, the J end by 3 bases, with 8 bases between. For the CDR3, the DNA is TGTGCCAGCAGAGAACAGGACACTGAAGCTTTCTTT. Its translation is CASREQDTEAFF.

The CDR3 nucleotides are TGTGCCTGGAGTGCCTACCGGGAACCCTACGAGCAGTACTTC. It specifies CAWSAYREPYEQYF. The chain employs TRBV30 and TRBJ2-7; a possible D gene is TRBD2 (5 bases). Germline V CDR1 and CDR2: GTSNPN, SVGIG (reference sequence). V gave up 1 base and J gave up 2 bases, with 12 bases separating them. The CDR3 runs to 14 residues.

This clonotype turned up a few times. The chain has TRBV7-2 and TRBJ2-1; D is unresolved. V was clipped by 3 bases and J by 4 bases, with 7 bases between them. This CDR3 has 13 residues. CDR1 and CDR2 (germline): SGHTA, FQGNSA. The CDR3 loop is CASSFSDYNEQFF. Written as DNA, the CDR3 is TGTGCCAGCAGCTTTTCTGATTACAATGAGCAGTTCTTC.

This clonotype was counted between two and nine times. This chain connects TRBV18 to TRBJ2-3; D call uncertain. This CDR3 has 16 amino acids. The V gene lost 3 bases and the J gene lost 0 bases, with 13 bases spanning the gap. Germline V gene lookup returns CDR1 KGHSH and CDR2 LQKENI. In DNA, the CDR3 is TGTGCCAGCTCACCGTTCCGGAAAATAAGCACAGATACGCAGTATTTT. Translated: CASSPFRKISTDTQYF.

The gene calls are TRBV6-1 and TRBJ2-2, with D perhaps TRBD1 (5 bases). V lost 5 bases to trimming and J lost 6 bases, with 10 bases between them. Germline V lookup: CDR1 MNHNS, CDR2 SASEGT. The CDR3 consists of 13 residues. CDR3 in DNA: TGTGCCAGCAGTACCACAGGCCCCGGGGAGCTGTTTTTT. Translating gives CASSTTGPGELFF.

The CDR3 DNA reads as TGCAGTGCTAGAGCACGAGGTAGTTGGCAAGAGACCCAGTACTTC. Translated: CSARARGSWQETQYF. The V call is TRBV20-1, the J call TRBJ2-5, with D unclear. V gave up 1 base and J gave up 2 bases, with 14 bases separating them. The CDR3 has 15 amino acids. Germline V gene sequence: CDR1 DFQATT, CDR2 SNEGSKA (reference sequence).

The chain joins TRBV5-5 to TRBJ1-2, with 8 bases that match TRBD1. V trimming: 3 bases; J trimming: 3 bases; junction bases outside the gene matches: 10. Germline CDR1 and CDR2: SGHKS and YYEKEE (reference sequence). The CDR3 is 16 amino acids. The CDR3 sequence is CASSSDRAWTYYGYTF. CDR3 nucleotides: TGTGCCAGCAGCTCGGACAGGGCTTGGACTTACTATGGCTACACCTTC.

The chain uses TRBV28 and TRBJ2-1, with TRBD2 identical over 7 bases. The V segment lost 2 bases and the J segment 4 bases; nucleotides outside the gene matches: 5. Looked up from germline, CDR1 is MDHEN and CDR2 is SYDVKM. The CDR3 contains 15 residues. The CDR3 sequence: CASSLGGVVYNEQFF. In DNA form, the CDR3 reads TGTGCCAGCAGTTTAGGGGGGGTGGTTTACAATGAGCAGTTCTTC.